These 25 T cell receptor beta chains were sequenced from one sample in a study of CD8+CD57+ T cells in acquired aplastic anemia. Patients chosen for sequencing had shown CD8+CD57+ cell expansion by flow cytometry. According to the study, genomic DNA was the template for TCR beta VDJ and CDR3 profiling. TCRdb recomputed calls from the reads with MiXCR, one row per CDR3 protein. Among under 200,000 distinct CDR3 sequences, less than 60% were seen once, and the ten largest hold roughly 1.8%. Material: sorted CD4+, CD8+, or CD8+CD57+ T cells (not recorded which) from PBMCs. These receptors were taken from a human donor with aplastic anemia.

This clonotype was counted ten times or more. The chain has TRBV6-5 and TRBJ2-7; the D is unclear. This CDR3 contains 13 residues. Trimming cost V 6 bases and J 3 bases, with 12 bases left between them. Germline CDR1 is MNHEY and CDR2 is SVGAGI. Here the CDR3 reads CASSIGLHYEQYF. CDR3 nucleotides: TGTGCCAGCAGCATCGGGCTCCACTACGAGCAGTACTTC.

This rearrangement joins TRBV5-8 to TRBJ2-2; tentatively, D is TRBD2 (5 bases). This CDR3 has 15 amino acids. Between the trimmed V and J ends, which lost 3 bases and 6 bases, there was a span of 15 bases. The germline CDR1 and CDR2 sequences are SGHTS and YDEGEE. CDR3 sequence (DNA): TGTGCCAGCAGCTACGGGATGTACGATTCCGGGGAGCTGTTTTTT. Residues: CASSYGMYDSGELFF.

The chain joins TRBV10-3 to TRBJ2-7, with 8 positions matching TRBD2. CDR1 and CDR2 (germline): ENHRY, SYGVKD. V gave up 2 bases and J gave up 1 base; unmatched junction bases: 4. The CDR3 covers 15 residues. The CDR3 is CAISEALAGSYEQYF. CDR3 nucleotides: TGTGCCATCAGTGAGGCTCTAGCGGGTTCCTACGAGCAGTACTTC.

Many counts were recorded for this clonotype. The chain couples TRBV9 to TRBJ1-6; D possibly corresponds to TRBD1 (6 bases). Trimming took 4 bases from V and 10 from J, leaving 15 bases between them. Germline lookup yields CDR1 SGDLS and CDR2 YYNGEE. This CDR3 is built from 14 residues. The CDR3, as DNA: TGTGCCAGCAGCTCCCGAGGGGGGGAATCACCCCTCCACTTT. Translating gives CASSSRGGESPLHF.

V and J are TRBV7-2 and TRBJ2-3, with 7 bases that match TRBD1. V lost 5 bases and J lost 6; bases outside the gene matches: 8. Germline assignment: CDR1 SGHTA and CDR2 FQGNSA. The CDR3 sequence is 14 residues long. CDR3 region: CASSLIPTGDTQYF. For the CDR3, the DNA is TGTGCCAGCAGCCTAATTCCGACAGGGGATACGCAGTATTTT.

The sample holds many counts of this clonotype. The chain combines TRBV12-3 or TRBV12-4 with TRBJ2-5, with D perhaps TRBD1 or TRBD2 (7 bases each). Trimming pared 1 base from V and 5 bases from J, leaving 14 bases between. CDR3 size: 15 residues. The CDR3 DNA follows: TGTGCCAGCAGTTTAGGCGGCAGGGGGGGGGAGACCCAGTACTTC. Amino acids: CASSLGGRGGETQYF.

The chain links TRBV12-3 or TRBV12-4 to TRBJ1-2; D uncertain. V was shortened by 3 bases and J by 8 bases, with 13 bases between the two germline ends. The CDR3 is 13 residues long. CDR3: CASSFGEGYGYTF. CDR3 DNA: TGTGCCAGCAGTTTCGGGGAGGGATACGGCTACACCTTC.

This clonotype was counted at least ten times. This rearrangement joins TRBV2 to TRBJ2-1; D gene ambiguous. The ends were cut back, 7 bases at V and 0 bases at J, with 13 bases in the middle. Germline values: CDR1 SNHLY, CDR2 FYNNEI. This CDR3 comprises 15 residues. For the CDR3, the DNA is TGTGCCAGCATAACCCCACCGAGCTCCTACAATGAGCAGTTCTTC. Protein: CASITPPSSYNEQFF.

Many counts were recorded for this clonotype. The CDR3 here is CASSLLSGTLYSNQPQHF. The CDR3, as DNA: TGTGCCAGCAGTCTCCTCTCCGGGACACTCTATAGCAATCAGCCCCAGCATTTT. The chain has TRBV2 and TRBJ1-5, with D possibly matching TRBD1 (6 bases). This CDR3 is 18 amino acids long. V lost 5 bases to trimming and J lost 0 bases, with 20 bases between them. The germline CDR1 and CDR2 sequences are SNHLY and FYNNEI.

This clonotype was picked up many times. The V gene is TRBV2, the J gene TRBJ1-6; maybe TRBD1 (6 bases). CDR3 length: 16 residues. Germline V gene data show CDR1 as SNHLY and CDR2 as FYNNEI. V dropped 0 bases and J dropped 9 bases, with 15 bases sitting between them. The CDR3 region is CASSEALTGSGSPLHF. DNA of the CDR3: TGTGCCAGCAGTGAAGCGCTTACAGGGTCAGGTTCACCCCTCCACTTT.

This clonotype was counted at least ten times. V gene TRBV7-2 combines with J gene TRBJ1-2; 9 nucleotides align to TRBD1. Germline V gives CDR1 SGHTA, CDR2 FQGNSA. The ends lost 0 bases at V and 9 bases at J; junction bases unmatched: 14. This CDR3 comprises 17 residues. The chain's CDR3 is CASSLASFPSGQGSYTF. The CDR3 nucleotides read TGTGCCAGCAGCTTAGCCTCTTTCCCCTCGGGACAGGGAAGCTACACCTTC.

This clonotype was recorded many times. The chain joins TRBV7-2 to TRBJ2-7; D is uncertain. Deletions cut 5 bases from V and 7 bases from J, with 12 bases between. Germline loops: CDR1 SGHTA, CDR2 FQGNSA. CDR3 length: 12 residues. For the CDR3, the DNA is TGTGCCAGCAGCGCCTTACGGGTTGAGCAGTACTTC. It yields the protein CASSALRVEQYF.

Many counts were recorded for this clonotype. The rearrangement links TRBV20-1 to TRBJ1-2, with a tentative D call TRBD1 (6 bases). V was shortened by 6 bases and J by 5 bases, with 19 bases between the two germline ends. This CDR3 comprises 14 residues. The germline V gene encodes CDR1 DFQATT and CDR2 SNEGSKA (reference sequence). CDR3 nucleotides: TGCAGTGCCGTGCGTATGGGGGCAGGGTATGGCTACACCTTC. Protein: CSAVRMGAGYGYTF.

This clonotype came up many times. The rearrangement joins TRBV6-5 to TRBJ1-4, with 10 bases lining up with TRBD1. CDR3 length: 18 residues. V lost 4 bases and J lost 4; bases outside the gene matches: 12. Per the germline V gene, CDR1 is MNHEY and CDR2 is SVGAGI. CDR3 nucleotides: TGTGCCAGCAGTTCAACCGGGACAGGGGTAAATCGTAATGAAAAACTGTTTTTT. Residues: CASSSTGTGVNRNEKLFF.

V and J are TRBV5-1 and TRBJ1-2; D unresolved. Germline V gives CDR1 SGHRS, CDR2 YFSETQ. Trimming took off 0 bases at V and 6 bases at J, with 15 bases between the two ends. This CDR3 is built from 15 residues. This CDR3 is CASSLENPSPNGYTF. In DNA form, the CDR3 reads TGCGCCAGCAGCTTGGAAAACCCAAGCCCTAATGGCTACACCTTC.

This sequence joins TRBV29-1 and TRBJ2-7; 12 positions match TRBD1. The junction had 5 bases not matched to a gene; V was cut back by 6 bases and J by 5 bases. Germline V gene data show CDR1 as SQVTM and CDR2 as ANQGSEA. The CDR3 is 13 residues long. CDR3 bases: TGCAGCGTAGGGGGGACAGGGGGCCACGAGCAGTACTTC. Protein product: CSVGGTGGHEQYF.

The chain joins TRBV2 to TRBJ2-7; TRBD2 matches at 11 bases. V trimming: 3 bases; J trimming: 3 bases; junction bases outside the gene matches: 4. Germline loops: CDR1 SNHLY, CDR2 FYNNEI. The CDR3 has 15 residues. CDR3 DNA: TGTGCCAGCAGTGAGCCTAGCGGGAGGAACTACGAGCAGTACTTC. Translating gives CASSEPSGRNYEQYF.

This clonotype was detected only a few times. This chain links TRBV6-1 with TRBJ2-2; the match to TRBD2 covers 7 bases. The CDR3 extends over 13 amino acids. The V segment lost 10 bases and the J segment 4 bases; nucleotides outside the gene matches: 6. The germline CDR1 and CDR2 sequences are MNHNS and SASEGT. DNA for the CDR3: TGTGCCACTCCTAGCGGATTCACCGGGGAGCTGTTTTTT. This codes for CATPSGFTGELFF.

The rearrangement links TRBV20-1 to TRBJ2-2; D gene unclear. CDR1 DFQATT and CDR2 SNEGSKA come from the germline V gene (reference sequence). The CDR3 runs to 13 residues. Trimming stripped 6 bases from V and 1 base from J, with 9 bases between. In nucleotides, the CDR3 is TGCAGTGCCAAATCAGGGAACACCGGGGAGCTGTTTTTT. Encoded protein: CSAKSGNTGELFF.

This clonotype was found many times. V gene TRBV7-8 combines with J gene TRBJ2-3, with 12 bases fitting TRBD2. In germline, CDR1 is SGHVS, CDR2 FQNEAQ. J lost 2 bases, V lost 1 base, and 1 base had no gene match. The CDR3 is 16 residues long. As DNA, the CDR3 is TGTGCCAGCAGCTTAGGGACTAGCGGGACCACAGATACGCAGTATTTT. Its translation: CASSLGTSGTTDTQYF. The full variable domain, its missing parts supplied by reference TRBV7-8 and TRBJ2-3, is GAGVSQSPRYKVAKRGQDVALRCDPISGHVSLFWYQQALGQGPEFLTYFQNEAQLDKSGLPSDRFFAERPEGSVSTLKIQRTQQEDSAVYLCASSLGTSGTTDTQYFGPGTRLTVL.

A few counts support this clonotype. The rearrangement joins TRBV7-2 to TRBJ2-5; 12 nucleotides align to TRBD2. CDR3 length equals 15 residues. Germline CDR1 is SGHTA and CDR2 is FQGNSA. With 5 bases clipped from V and 6 bases from J, the junction kept 7 bases outside the gene matches. This chain's CDR3 is CASSAALAGGKTQYF. The CDR3 coding sequence is TGTGCCAGCAGCGCTGCACTAGCGGGGGGAAAGACCCAGTACTTC.

This rearrangement joins TRBV9 to TRBJ2-3; D tentatively reads TRBD1 or TRBD2 (6 bases each). The CDR3 runs to 16 residues. Germline CDR1 SGDLS, CDR2 YYNGEE. V was pared by 3 bases and J by 1 base, with 15 bases between. CDR3 coding DNA: TGTGCCAGCAGCGGCTACTCGGGGGCCGGCACAGATACGCAGTATTTT. Its protein product is CASSGYSGAGTDTQYF.

Concerning this clonotype: This may be a read error: a much more frequent sequence differs by one nucleotide. The V call is TRBV11-2, the J call TRBJ1-6; 7 nucleotides line up with TRBD1. The J segment lost 3 bases and the V segment lost 9 bases, leaving 14 bases of the junction unmatched. Germline CDR1 reads SGHAT; CDR2 reads FQNNGV. The CDR3 spans 17 residues. CDR3 protein: CASKSTGLSFYNSPLHF. CDR3 DNA: TGTGCCAGTAAATCGACAGGGTTAAGCTTCTATAATTCACCCCTCCACTTT.

This chain connects TRBV2 to TRBJ1-4; maybe TRBD1 (5 bases). This CDR3 is built from 15 residues. V shed 6 bases and J shed 1 base, with 12 bases lying between them. The germline CDR1 and CDR2 sequences are SNHLY and FYNNEI. CDR3: CASRGTGITNEKLFF. CDR3 DNA sequence: TGTGCCAGCAGGGGGACGGGGATAACTAATGAAAAACTGTTTTTT.

The V call is TRBV5-1, the J call TRBJ1-1; 8 bases align to TRBD1. The germline V gene has CDR1 SGHRS and CDR2 YFSETQ. CDR3 length: 12 amino acids. V lost 3 bases and J lost 6; bases outside the gene matches: 1. CDR3 nucleotide sequence: TGCGCCAGCAGCTGGACAGGGTCTGAAGCTTTCTTT. Amino acid sequence: CASSWTGSEAFF.